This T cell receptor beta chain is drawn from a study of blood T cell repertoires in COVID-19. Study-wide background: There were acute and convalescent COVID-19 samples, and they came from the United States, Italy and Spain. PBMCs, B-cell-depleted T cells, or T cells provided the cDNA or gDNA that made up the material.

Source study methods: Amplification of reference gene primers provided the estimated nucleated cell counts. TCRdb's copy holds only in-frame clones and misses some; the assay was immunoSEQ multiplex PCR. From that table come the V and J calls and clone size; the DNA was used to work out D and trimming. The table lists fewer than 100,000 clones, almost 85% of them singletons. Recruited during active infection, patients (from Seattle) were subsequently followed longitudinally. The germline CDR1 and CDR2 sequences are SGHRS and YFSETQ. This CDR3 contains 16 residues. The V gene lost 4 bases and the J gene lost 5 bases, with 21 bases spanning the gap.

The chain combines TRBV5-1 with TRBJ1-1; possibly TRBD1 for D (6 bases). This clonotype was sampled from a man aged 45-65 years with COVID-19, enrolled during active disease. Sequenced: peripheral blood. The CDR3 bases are TGCGCCAGCAGCCCTCGTGGCAGGGGAATGAGGACTGAAGCTTTCTTT. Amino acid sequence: CASSPRGRGMRTEAFF.